Below, 10 T cell receptor beta chains from the same sample are listed, as sequenced in a study of cytomegalovirus exposure and HLA in healthy donors. PCR was performed using 60 Vbeta and 13 Jbeta primers. Using immunoSEQ multiplex PCR, the repertoire was profiled, and TCRdb retains in-frame clones only, with some absent. The data contain 100,000 to 150,000 clones, more than 80% of them singletons. Source material: PBMCs. The origin of the receptors is a man aged 30 to 45 in good health and CMV-seropositive.

This chain joins TRBV2 and TRBJ2-4; TRBD1 is a possible D gene (6 bases). The CDR3 is 15 amino acids. Germline CDR1 is SNHLY and CDR2 is FYNNEI. V was trimmed by 3 bases and J by 6 bases, leaving 15 bases between them. CDR3: CASSELDSTGNIQYF. The DNA of the CDR3 is TGTGCCAGCAGTGAGCTGGACAGCACGGGAAACATTCAGTACTTC.

In this sample, this clone turned up a few times. The genes are TRBV10-3 and TRBJ2-2; 8 bases map to TRBD1. The CDR3 extends over 15 amino acids. Germline V gives CDR1 ENHRY, CDR2 SYGVKD. J lost 2 bases, V lost 5 bases, and 4 bases had no gene match. CDR3 residues: CAISRDRPNTGELFF. The CDR3, as DNA: TGTGCCATCAGTCGGGACAGGCCCAACACCGGGGAGCTGTTTTTT.

A single count supports this clone. The V gene is TRBV6-5, the J gene TRBJ1-2, with D unclear. The CDR3 totals 14 residues. The ends were cut back, 4 bases at V and 0 bases at J, with 9 bases in the middle. Germline V gene sequence: CDR1 MNHEY, CDR2 SVGAGI. CDR3 region: CASSFVPSNYGYTF. The CDR3 DNA follows: TGTGCCAGCAGTTTCGTTCCCTCTAACTATGGCTACACCTTC.

This clone was recorded once. The chain employs TRBV9 and TRBJ1-1; a weak D match, TRBD1 (6 bases). The germline V and J ends were trimmed by 3 bases and 0 bases, with 12 bases remaining between them. CDR1 and CDR2 (germline): SGDLS, YYNGEE. The CDR3 is 15 residues long. Here the CDR3 DNA reads TGTGCCAGCAGCGGGGGGGGGCGGGTGAACACTGAAGCTTTCTTT. Amino acid sequence: CASSGGGRVNTEAFF. Combining the CDR3 with reference TRBV9 and TRBJ1-1 gives the whole variable domain DSGVTQTPKHLITATGQRVTLRCSPRSGDLSVYWYQQSLDQGLQFLIQYYNGEERAKGNILERFSAQQFPDLHSELNLSSLELGDSALYFCASSGGGRVNTEAFFGQGTRLTVV.

The chain joins TRBV2 to TRBJ1-2; 9 nucleotides match TRBD1. Germline-derived CDR1 and CDR2 are SNHLY and FYNNEI. V trimming: 6 bases; J trimming: 6 bases; junction bases outside the gene matches: 5. The CDR3 is 13 residues long. CDR3 loop: CASRGQGPNGYTF. The DNA for the CDR3 is TGTGCCAGCAGGGGACAGGGCCCAAATGGCTACACCTTC.

The rearrangement uses TRBV6-5 and TRBJ2-3, with 11 bases that match TRBD2. V lost 6 bases to trimming and J lost 4 bases; unmatched junction nucleotides: 3. In germline, CDR1 is MNHEY, CDR2 SVGAGI. The CDR3 runs to 14 residues. CDR3 coding DNA: TGTGCCAGCAGGTTAGCGGGGGGGCCAGATACGCAGTATTTT. Amino acids: CASRLAGGPDTQYF.

This rearrangement joins TRBV19 to TRBJ1-2; D may be TRBD1 (6 bases). Germline V lookup: CDR1 LNHDA, CDR2 SQIVND (reference sequence). Between the trimmed V and J ends, which lost 6 bases and 2 bases, there was a span of 22 bases. This CDR3 spans 17 amino acids. The CDR3 spells CASRPSTGGTPNYGYTF. Here the CDR3 DNA reads TGTGCCAGTAGACCATCAACGGGGGGGACACCAAACTATGGCTACACCTTC.

The chain's CDR3 is CASREGLQKLFF. The CDR3 nucleotides are TGTGCCAGCAGGGAAGGTCTCCAAAAACTGTTTTTT. The chain employs TRBV19 and TRBJ1-4; D possibly corresponds to TRBD1 (5 bases). Trimming removed 9 bases at V and 9 bases at J, with 14 bases between. Per germline, CDR1 LNHDA and CDR2 SQIVND (reference sequence). The CDR3 runs to 12 residues. Complete variable domain (other parts from reference TRBV19 and TRBJ1-4): DGGITQSPKYLFRKEGQNVTLSCEQNLNHDAMYWYRQDPGQGLRLIYYSQIVNDFQKGDIAEGYSVSREKKESFPLTVTSAQKNPTAFYLCASREGLQKLFFGSGTQLSVL.

The chain is built from TRBV2 and TRBJ1-2; 7 positions match TRBD1. This CDR3 contains 15 residues. V shed 6 bases and J 4 bases; nucleotides not matched to a gene: 11. Germline CDR1 SNHLY, CDR2 FYNNEI. CDR3 sequence (DNA): TGTGCCAGCAGGGTCGCAGGGGGACCTTTCTATGGCTACACCTTC. This codes for CASRVAGGPFYGYTF.

The chain has TRBV10-3 and TRBJ2-2; 12 nucleotides match TRBD1. V trimming: 10 bases; J trimming: 7 bases; junction bases outside the gene matches: 10. CDR1 and CDR2 from the germline V gene are ENHRY and SYGVKD. The CDR3 totals 15 residues. The CDR3 loop is CATIPGTGGFGELFF. Here the CDR3 DNA reads TGTGCCACAATACCCGGGACAGGGGGCTTCGGGGAGCTGTTTTTT.